The entry that follows covers one TCR beta chain sequence. Its antigen is still unknown. There are no base qualities to consult, and no much larger clone falls within one base. V and J are trimmed by 4 bases and 1 base, and the gene matches miss 4 bases of the junction. Via the germline V gene, CDR1 is MGHRA and CDR2 YSYEKL. The CDR3 numbers 16 residues from cysteine through phenylalanine. Kept here is only the CDR3 DNA, which spans 48 bases and is read in frame from base 1. Patients with autoimmune disease history or receiving systemic immunosuppression were excluded from the trial. Peripheral blood for TCR sequencing was collected from all dose cohorts at baseline, on cycle 4 day 1, and on cycle 7 day 1. The samples were drawn from a first-in-human, open-label, multicenter phase I dose-escalation trial of ivuxolimab. The trial enrolled adults with locally advanced or metastatic head and neck squamous cell, hepatocellular, melanoma or renal cell carcinoma. Before TCR sequencing, CD4+ T cells and CD8+ T cells from peripheral blood were sorted into separate populations.

For sequencing of the TCRbeta CDR3 region, genomic DNA was extracted from the sorted cells. The immunoSEQ Assay was used to sequence the TCRbeta CDR3 regions. The clones in this table, taken by TCRdb from immuneACCESS, are in-frame only. Not every clone is retained; where verified, under half of the shortfall comes from an unresolved V gene, and the cause of the rest is unknown. The sample table holds tens of thousands of clones, of which around 90% were seen once. 3.8% of the sample lies in the top ten. The data derive from a study of OX40 agonist ivuxolimab in advanced cancers. Notes on the research overall: Ivuxolimab was an agonistic, fully human IgG2 monoclonal antibody directed against OX40 (CD134), a costimulatory receptor. Of the roughly 51 patients in dose escalation, approximately 20 had hepatocellular carcinoma, approximately 15 had melanoma, 9 had renal cell carcinoma and 9 had head and neck cancer. Intravenous ivuxolimab was administered to patients every 2 weeks at six dose levels: 0.01, 0.1, 0.3, 1.5, 3 and 10 mg/kg. The paper reports the monotherapy dose-escalation portion (N of about 50 patients) of the phase I ivuxolimab trial. In the dose-escalation cohort, about four fifths of patients were male, and the mean age was roughly 56 years with a range of about 20 to 80. Partial responses occurred in three dose-escalation patients, of whom one had hepatocellular carcinoma and two had cutaneous melanoma. The point of sequencing TCRbeta in the periphery was to test whether ivuxolimab changed TCR sequence diversity and drove clonal T-cell expansion. Prior anti-PD-1, anti-PD-L1 or anti-CTLA-4 therapy was permitted, and about two fifths of dose-escalation patients had received checkpoint inhibitors.

Beyond this particular receptor, the publication reports: After ivuxolimab, CD8+ T cells had more expanded clones than CD4+ T cells on average. At doses from 0.1 to 3.0 mg/kg, clonal expansion was seen in both CD4+ and CD8+ blood T cells between baseline and week 6. In the 0.1-3.0 mg/kg groups, partial responders were among the patients with the lowest normalized peripheral clonal expansion, particularly in CD8+ T cells. The antigen specificity of the clonally expanded peripheral T cells was not determined. Low levels of normalized T-cell clonal expansion were also seen in some nonresponding patients.

The clonotype originates from an adult with an advanced solid tumor such as melanoma, head and neck, liver or kidney cancer. The material was CD4+ or CD8+ T cells sorted from blood, obtained in a trial of the OX40 agonist ivuxolimab. The V and J genes are TRBV4-1 and TRBJ2-6; 7 junctional bases match TRBD2. The CDR3 in this case is CASSPGGESGANVLTF. The DNA reads TGCGCCAGCAGCCCTGGGGGGGAATCTGGGGCCAACGTCCTGACTTTC.